The 27 T cell receptor beta chains listed next were all sequenced from one sample in a study of tissue T cells after allogeneic stem cell transplantation (dated by TCRdb to the early 2020s). Libraries were built with the immunoSEQ multiplex PCR assay. What TCRdb holds here is the immuneACCESS table cut down to in-frame rearrangements. Part of the clones is not present; checked against another copy, under half of the missing clones reflect an unresolved V gene, and the others are unexplained. The sample table lists approximately 22,000 clones, 55% to 80% of them with a count of one. The ten largest clones add up to 0.65% to 0.75% of the sample. Material: spleen. These receptors all stem from a female BALB/c mouse in good health. The haplotype of this strain at the MHC is H2-d.

To note about this clone: Genes and germline come from the mouse. The sequenced fragment ends 1 residue before the CDR3 boundary, so the rest is inferred from the germline J gene. V and J are TRBV16 and TRBJ1-1, with 7 bases matching TRBD1. CDR3 length equals 14 residues. Germline lookup yields CDR1 SGHSA and CDR2 FRNQAP. V gave up 5 bases and J gave up 3 bases; unmatched junction bases: 6. The sequenced CDR3 bases are TGTGCAAGCAGCCCTCAGGGGGGGGACACAGAAGTCTTC. Its translation: CASSPQGGDTEVF. The CDR3 reads in full as CASSPQGGDTEVFF.

For this clone: The germline and genes are mouse ones. The DNA ends 1 residue before the CDR3 does, and the rest of the CDR3 is filled in from the germline J gene. This rearrangement joins TRBV30 to TRBJ2-5, with D unclear. Germline assignment: CDR1 SQVVS and CDR2 ANEGSEA. The CDR3 has 12 residues. Trimming removed 1 base from V and 2 bases from J, with 4 bases in between. The DNA read from the CDR3 is TGTAGTTCTAGAGGGGGCCAAGACACCCAGTAC. Protein product: CSSRGGQDTQY. The whole CDR3 reads CSSRGGQDTQYF.

Comment on this clone: Genes and germline are mouse. The read terminates 1 residue before the CDR3 end, so the remaining end is supplied by the germline J gene. The chain recombines TRBV29 with TRBJ1-1; a possible D gene is TRBD1 (5 bases). This CDR3 spans 12 amino acids. V was cut by 6 bases and J by 4 bases, with 9 bases left in between. Germline CDR1 and CDR2: MSHET and SYDVDS. This CDR3 reads CASSAGFTEVFF. The CDR3 DNA, read in part, is TGTGCTAGCAGCGCAGGGTTCACAGAAGTCTTC.

On this clone itself: Genes here carry mouse names. The read ends 1 residue early relative to the CDR3; the germline J gene fills the gap. The V and J genes are TRBV19 and TRBJ2-1; D remains unclear. The CDR3 length is 14 residues. V lost 2 bases and J 5 bases, leaving 11 bases between the germline ends. Germline CDR1 FNHDT, CDR2 SITEND (reference sequence). CDR3 bases read: TGTGCCAGCAGTATCCAGATAACTAATGCTGAGCAGTTC. Its translation: CASSIQITNAEQF. The CDR3 as a whole reads CASSIQITNAEQFF.

Comments on this clone: Genes and germline are mouse. The read terminates 1 residue ahead of where the CDR3 ends, so the germline J gene completes it. The identical CDR3 is also encoded by other nucleotide sequences in the sample. The rearrangement joins TRBV20 to TRBJ2-7; no reliable D call. Trimming removed 0 bases from V and 6 bases from J, with 9 bases in between. Germline loops: CDR1 GFQATS, CDR2 STVNSAI. The CDR3 has 12 amino acids. The CDR3 bases that were read are TGTGGTGCTAGGGATGGTGGGTTTGAACAGTAC. This gives the protein CGARDGGFEQY. The CDR3, in full, reads CGARDGGFEQYF.

To note about this clone: Germline and genes here are mouse. From the germline J gene comes the end of the CDR3, since the read stops 1 residue before it. V usage is TRBV5 and J usage is TRBJ2-5; 7 bases map to TRBD2. After removal of 0 bases from V and 3 bases from J, the junction contained 3 bases not matched to a gene. The germline CDR1 and CDR2 sequences are LGHNA and YNLKQL (reference sequence). This CDR3 contains 15 residues. Partial CDR3 DNA: TGTGCCAGCAGCCAAGAGAGGACTGGTCAAGACACCCAGTAC. It yields the protein CASSQERTGQDTQY. The whole CDR3 is CASSQERTGQDTQYF.

Concerning this clone: These gene names are mouse names. With the read ending 1 residue before the CDR3 end, the germline J gene is used to fill in that end. The rearrangement uses TRBV19 and TRBJ2-5; TRBD2 matches 12 bases. J lost 6 bases, V lost 3 bases, and 8 bases had no gene match. Germline V gene lookup returns CDR1 FNHDT and CDR2 SITEND (reference sequence). This CDR3 contains 16 residues. The covered CDR3 bases are TGTGCCAGCAGTAGGAGACTGGGGGGGCGTGAGGACACCCAGTAC. Translated: CASSRRLGGREDTQY. The whole CDR3 protein reads CASSRRLGGREDTQYF.

As for this clone: The germline and genes are mouse ones. The read ends 1 residue before the CDR3 terminus; that terminus is restored from the germline J gene. The rearrangement joins TRBV4 to TRBJ2-7, with D perhaps given as TRBD1 or TRBD2 (5 bases each). The V end lost 5 bases, the J end lost 4 bases, and 9 bases lay between the germline ends. The CDR3 contains 12 residues. Looked up from germline, CDR1 is LGHDT and CDR2 is YNNKQL (reference sequence). CDR3: CASSQRGYEQYF. The sequenced part of the CDR3 DNA is TGTGCCAGCAGCCAGCGGGGGTATGAACAGTAC.

Points on this clone: Gene names are the mouse ones. The CDR3 is cut off 1 residue early in the read; its end comes from the germline J gene. V and J are TRBV13-2 and TRBJ2-5, with 7 bases identical to TRBD1. Trimming removed 2 bases from V and 3 bases from J; junction bases left unmatched: 6. The CDR3 is 15 amino acids. CDR1 is NNHNN and CDR2 is SYGAGS in the germline V gene (reference sequence). The part of the CDR3 DNA that was read is TGTGCCAGCGGTGACTCGACAGGGCATCAAGACACCCAGTAC. This gives the protein CASGDSTGHQDTQY. The whole CDR3 protein reads CASGDSTGHQDTQYF.

Of note for this clone: The genes and germline here are from mouse. The part of the CDR3 DNA that was read is TGTGCCTGGAGTCTAGCGGGGCGTGAACAGTAC. Translating gives CAWSLAGREQY. The CDR3 in full is CAWSLAGREQYF. The chain couples TRBV31 to TRBJ2-7, with D perhaps TRBD1 or TRBD2 (5 bases each). The read terminates 1 residue ahead of where the CDR3 ends, so the germline J gene completes it. Germline lookup yields CDR1 GKSSPN and CDR2 SITVG. The CDR3 sequence is 12 residues long. V was trimmed by 0 bases and J by 6 bases, leaving 9 bases between them.

With regard to this clone: Gene names are mouse gene names. The sequence runs out 1 residue before the end of the CDR3; the remainder is reconstructed from the germline J gene. V is TRBV13-3 and J is TRBJ2-2; D remains unclear. Germline loops: CDR1 NNHDY, CDR2 SYVADS. The CDR3 is made up of 14 amino acids. V was trimmed by 0 bases and J by 1 base, leaving 4 bases between them. The DNA read from the CDR3 is TGTGCCAGCAGTGATGGACAAAACACCGGGCAGCTCTAC. Protein: CASSDGQNTGQLY. The whole CDR3 region reads CASSDGQNTGQLYF.

As concerns this clone: Mouse names are used for the genes. The CDR3 end is not reached by the read, which stops 1 residue before it; the germline J gene fills it in. The rearrangement links TRBV30 to TRBJ2-7; 7 bases fit TRBD1. CDR1 is SQVVS and CDR2 is ANEGSEA in the germline V gene. The CDR3 is made up of 12 amino acids. V shed 5 bases and J 0 bases; nucleotides not matched to a gene: 1. The CDR3 bases that were read are TGTAGTTCTTGGGACAGCTCCTATGAACAGTAC. This translates into CSSWDSSYEQY. The whole CDR3 sequence reads CSSWDSSYEQYF.

Concerning this clone: Genes and germline are mouse. The CDR3 end falls 1 residue outside the read, so it is completed with the germline J gene. V usage is TRBV13-2 and J usage is TRBJ1-1; 8 positions match TRBD1. V was pared by 5 bases and J by 10 bases, with 1 base of the junction left unmatched. This CDR3 comprises 10 residues. The germline V gene has CDR1 NNHNN and CDR2 SYGAGS (reference sequence). CDR3 sequence: CASGTGAVFF. The DNA read from the CDR3 is TGTGCCAGCGGGACAGGGGCAGTCTTC.

This clone was detected only once. The listed genes are named as in mouse. With the read ending 1 residue before the CDR3 end, the germline J gene is used to fill in that end. The V gene is TRBV14, the J gene TRBJ2-5; either TRBD1 or TRBD2 may fit D (5 bases each). This CDR3 spans 13 amino acids. The V end was cut by 2 bases, the J end by 2 bases, with 6 bases between. From germline, CDR1 is SGHDT and CDR2 FRDEAV. The CDR3 loop reads CASSLGVQDTQYF. CDR3 DNA, as far as it was read: TGTGCCAGCAGTTTGGGGGTCCAAGACACCCAGTAC.

About this clone itself: Here the gene names and germline are mouse. The CDR3 goes on 1 residue after the read ends, and that part is filled in from the germline J gene. This chain connects TRBV17 to TRBJ2-3; 8 bases fit TRBD1. Per the germline V gene, CDR1 is MNHDT and CDR2 is YYDKIL. V trimming: 1 base; J trimming: 0 bases; junction bases outside the gene matches: 0. The CDR3 is made up of 15 amino acids. The covered CDR3 bases are TGTGCTAGCAGTAGAGGGGACAGGAGTGCAGAAACGCTGTAT. Translated, it gives CASSRGDRSAETLY. The full CDR3 sequence reads CASSRGDRSAETLYF.

This clone was found a few times. The listed genes are named as in mouse. The DNA read from the CDR3 is TGTGCCAGCAGCCAAGTTACAGGGGGCCAAGACACCCAGTAC. Its protein is CASSQVTGGQDTQY. Given in full, the CDR3 is CASSQVTGGQDTQYF. The V and J genes are TRBV2 and TRBJ2-5, with 8 positions matching TRBD1. The sequenced fragment ends 1 residue before the CDR3 boundary, so the rest is inferred from the germline J gene. Germline CDR1 and CDR2: LGHNA and YSYQKL. V trimming: 1 base; J trimming: 2 bases; junction bases outside the gene matches: 2. This CDR3 is built from 15 residues. The whole variable domain, remainder taken from reference TRBV2 and TRBJ2-5, is DPKIIQKPKYLVAVTGSEKILICEQYLGHNAMYWYRQSAKKPLEFMFSYSYQKLMDNQTASSRFQPQSSKKNHLDLQITALKPDDSATYFCASSQVTGGQDTQYFGPGTRLLVL.

This clone has only a few counts. The gene symbols are mouse symbols. The read stops 1 residue short of the end of the CDR3; the missing end is completed from the germline J gene. The chain carries TRBV29 and TRBJ1-5; TRBD1 matches at 8 bases. V shed 5 bases and J 1 base; nucleotides not matched to a gene: 4. CDR3 length: 15 amino acids. In germline, CDR1 is MSHET, CDR2 SYDVDS. CDR3 loop: CASSPGQGNNQAPLF. The sequenced CDR3 bases are TGTGCTAGCAGTCCCGGACAGGGCAACAACCAGGCTCCGCTT. Complete variable domain (other parts from reference TRBV29 and TRBJ1-5): DMKVTQMPRYLIKRMGENVLLECGQDMSHETMYWYRQDPGLGLQLIYISYDVDSNSEGDIPKGYRVSRKKREHFSLILDSAKTNQTSVYFCASSPGQGNNQAPLFGEGTRLSVL.

This clone was seen just once. Gene names are mouse gene names. Other nucleotide sequences from this sample produce the same CDR3. CDR3 in amino acids: CGARDSSGNTLYF. CDR3 DNA (partial): TGTGGTGCTAGGGACAGTTCTGGAAATACGCTCTAT. The chain combines TRBV20 with TRBJ1-3; D is uncertain. The read terminates 1 residue ahead of where the CDR3 ends, so the germline J gene completes it. Trimming removed 0 bases at V and 0 bases at J, with 3 bases between. CDR1 and CDR2 (germline): GFQATS, STVNSAI. The CDR3 consists of 13 residues.

This clone was detected a few times. Gene names follow the mouse nomenclature. The CDR3 end falls 1 residue outside the read, so it is completed with the germline J gene. J is TRBJ2-7 and V is TRBV16; 7 nucleotides agree with TRBD1. The CDR3 extends over 14 amino acids. V shed 2 bases and J 2 bases; nucleotides not matched to a gene: 3. The germline V gene encodes CDR1 SGHSA and CDR2 FRNQAP. The part of the CDR3 DNA that was read is TGTGCAAGCAGCTTATCCGGGACAGCCTATGAACAGTAC. Translating gives CASSLSGTAYEQY. In full, the CDR3 reads CASSLSGTAYEQYF. Combining the CDR3 with reference TRBV16 and TRBJ2-7 gives the whole variable domain NAGVIQTPRHKVTGKGQEATLWCEPISGHSAVFWYRQTIVQGLEFLTYFRNQAPIDDSGMPKERFSAQMPNQSHSTLKIQSTQPQDSAVYLCASSLSGTAYEQYFGPGTRLTVL.

Concerning this clone: Genes and germline come from the mouse. Read data end 1 residue before the CDR3 end; the end is taken from the germline J gene. The chain has TRBV31 and TRBJ1-6; D is undetermined. TRBJ1-6 falls under the ORF class, with uncertain function. There are 15 residues in the CDR3. Germline V gene lookup returns CDR1 GKSSPN and CDR2 SITVG. With 0 bases removed from V and 6 bases from J, the gap between germline ends came to 12 bases. This chain's CDR3 is CAWSLGGEGNSPLYF. The sequenced part of the CDR3 DNA is TGTGCCTGGAGTCTTGGTGGGGAAGGTAATTCGCCCCTCTAC.

Turning to this clone: The germline and genes are mouse ones. The CDR3 end lies 1 residue beyond the end of the read and is filled in from the germline J gene. The chain couples TRBV19 to TRBJ2-7; D ambiguous. The CDR3 runs to 14 residues. V was shortened by 2 bases and J by 0 bases, with 9 bases between the two germline ends. Germline CDR1 reads FNHDT; CDR2 reads SITEND (reference sequence). The CDR3 is CASSMRRDSYEQYF. CDR3 bases read: TGTGCCAGCAGTATGCGGAGGGACTCCTATGAACAGTAC.

Regarding this clone: Genes and germline are mouse. The CDR3 extends 1 residue past the end of the read, so its final part is completed from the germline J gene. The chain has TRBV24 and TRBJ2-1; 13 bases agree with TRBD2. Looked up from germline, CDR1 is KGHTA and CDR2 is FRNEEI. Germline trimming cut 1 base from V and 3 bases from J; bases unmatched to any gene: 0. The CDR3 extends over 16 amino acids. Here the CDR3 reads CASSLWDWGGYAEQFF. Partial CDR3 DNA: TGTGCCAGCAGTCTGTGGGACTGGGGGGGCTATGCTGAGCAGTTC.

This clone has more than one count but fewer than ten. The germline and genes are mouse ones. The read comes to an end 1 residue before the CDR3 does, leaving the germline J gene to fill in the end. This rearrangement joins TRBV13-3 to TRBJ1-3, with D perhaps TRBD1 (5 bases). Germline lookup yields CDR1 NNHDY and CDR2 SYVADS. V lost 3 bases and J lost 0, with 10 bases in between. The CDR3 has 15 residues. Partial CDR3 DNA: TGTGCCAGCAGTGGGACAAAATATTCTGGAAATACGCTCTAT. Amino acids: CASSGTKYSGNTLY. The full CDR3 is CASSGTKYSGNTLYF.

Comment on this clone: The germline and genes are mouse ones. The read ends 1 residue early relative to the CDR3; the germline J gene fills the gap. This rearrangement joins TRBV15 to TRBJ2-7, with 10 bases matching TRBD2. This CDR3 has 13 residues. Germline V lookup: CDR1 SGHND, CDR2 FRSKSL. V lost 5 bases and J lost 6; bases outside the gene matches: 4. The CDR3 sequence is CASSQTGGLEQYF. The sequenced CDR3 bases are TGTGCCAGCAGTCAGACTGGGGGGCTTGAACAGTAC. The full variable domain, rest sourced from reference TRBV15 and TRBJ2-7, is DAGVTQTPRHEVAEKGQTIILKCEPVSGHNDLFWYRQTKIQGLELLSYFRSKSLMEDGGAFKDRFKAEMLNSSFSTLKIQPTEPKDSAVYLCASSQTGGLEQYFGPGTRLTVL.

With regard to this clone: The gene names here belong to mouse. The read stops 1 residue short of the end of the CDR3; the missing end is completed from the germline J gene. V usage is TRBV17 and J usage is TRBJ2-5; D may correspond to TRBD1 or TRBD2 (5 bases each). This CDR3 is built from 14 residues. Trimming cost V 0 bases and J 1 base, with 5 bases left between them. Looked up from germline, CDR1 is MNHDT and CDR2 is YYDKIL. CDR3 sequence reads: CASSREGDQDTQYF. The CDR3 bases that were read are TGTGCTAGCAGTAGAGAGGGGGACCAAGACACCCAGTAC. Full variable domain (missing parts from reference TRBV17 and TRBJ2-5): DTTVKQNPRYKLARVGKPVNLICSQTMNHDTMYWYQKKPNQAPKLLLFYYDKILNREADTFEKFQSSRPNNSFCSLYIGSAGLEYSAMYLCASSREGDQDTQYFGPGTRLLVL.

In the case of this clone: Germline and genes here are mouse. CDR3 amino acids: CASSPGTVYAEQFF. The DNA read from the CDR3 is TGTGCCAGCAGCCCCGGGACTGTCTATGCTGAGCAGTTC. This chain joins TRBV2 and TRBJ2-1, with 7 bases lining up with TRBD2. The read falls 1 residue short of the CDR3 end, and the missing part is taken from the germline J gene. CDR1 and CDR2 from the germline V gene are LGHNA and YSYQKL. V was clipped by 4 bases and J by 3 bases; unmatched bases: 3. The CDR3 totals 14 residues.

Comment on this clone: Gene names follow the mouse nomenclature. The CDR3 end is not reached by the read, which stops 1 residue before it; the germline J gene fills it in. V gene TRBV19 combines with J gene TRBJ2-5; 10 nucleotides match TRBD2. The J segment lost 4 bases and the V segment lost 6 bases, leaving 2 bases of the junction unmatched. There are 13 residues in the CDR3. The V gene's germline CDR1 is FNHDT and CDR2 SITEND (reference sequence). The part of the CDR3 DNA that was read is TGTGCCAGCAAGACTGGGGGGAAAGACACCCAGTAC. It yields the protein CASKTGGKDTQY. The whole CDR3 sequence reads CASKTGGKDTQYF.